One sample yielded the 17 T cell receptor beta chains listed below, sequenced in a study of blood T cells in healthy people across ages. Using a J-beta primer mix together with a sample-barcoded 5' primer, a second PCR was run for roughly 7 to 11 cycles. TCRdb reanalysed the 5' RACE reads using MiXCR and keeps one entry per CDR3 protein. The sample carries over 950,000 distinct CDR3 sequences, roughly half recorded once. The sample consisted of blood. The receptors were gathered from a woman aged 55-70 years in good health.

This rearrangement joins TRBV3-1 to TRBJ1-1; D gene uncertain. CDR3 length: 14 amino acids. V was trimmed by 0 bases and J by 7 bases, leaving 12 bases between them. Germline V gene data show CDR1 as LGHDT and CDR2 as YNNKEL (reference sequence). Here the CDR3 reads CASSQDLRTHEAFF. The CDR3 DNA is TGTGCCAGCAGCCAAGACCTTCGGACGCATGAAGCTTTCTTT. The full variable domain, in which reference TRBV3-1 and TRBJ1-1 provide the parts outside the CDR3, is DTAVSQTPKYLVTQMGNDKSIKCEQNLGHDTMYWYKQDSKKFLKIMFSYNNKELIINETVPNRFSPKSPDKAHLNLHINSLELGDSAVYFCASSQDLRTHEAFFGQGTRLTVV.

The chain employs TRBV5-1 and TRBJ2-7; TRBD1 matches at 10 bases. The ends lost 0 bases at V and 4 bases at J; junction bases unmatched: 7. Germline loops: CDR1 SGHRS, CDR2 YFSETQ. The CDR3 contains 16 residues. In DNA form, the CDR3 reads TGCGCCAGCAGCTTGGTAACCGGGACAGGGGTTTACGAGCAGTACTTC. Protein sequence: CASSLVTGTGVYEQYF.

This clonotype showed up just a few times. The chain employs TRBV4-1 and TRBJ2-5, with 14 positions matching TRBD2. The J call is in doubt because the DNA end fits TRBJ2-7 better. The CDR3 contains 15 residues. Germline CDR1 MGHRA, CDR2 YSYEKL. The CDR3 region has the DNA TGCGCCAGCAGCCCGCTCGGACTAGCGGGAGGCGAGCAGTACTTC. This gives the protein CASSPLGLAGGEQYF.

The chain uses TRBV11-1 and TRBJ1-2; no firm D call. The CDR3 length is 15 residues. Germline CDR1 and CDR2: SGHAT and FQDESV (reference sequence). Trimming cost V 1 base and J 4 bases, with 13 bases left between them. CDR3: CASSLGRSALYGYTF. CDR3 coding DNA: TGTGCCAGCAGCTTAGGCAGATCGGCCCTCTATGGCTACACCTTC. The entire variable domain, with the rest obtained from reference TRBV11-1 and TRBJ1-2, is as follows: EAEVAQSPRYKITEKSQAVAFWCDPISGHATLYWYRQILGQGPELLVQFQDESVVDDSQLPKDRFSAERLKGVDSTLKIQPAELGDSAMYLCASSLGRSALYGYTFGSGTRLTVV.

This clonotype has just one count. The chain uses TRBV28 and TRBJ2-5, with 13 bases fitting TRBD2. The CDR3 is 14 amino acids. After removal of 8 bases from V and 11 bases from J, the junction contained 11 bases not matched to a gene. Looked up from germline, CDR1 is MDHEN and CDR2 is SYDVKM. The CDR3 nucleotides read TGTGCCAGCTTTTCTGGACTAGCGGGAGTCGGGCAGTACTTC. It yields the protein CASFSGLAGVGQYF.

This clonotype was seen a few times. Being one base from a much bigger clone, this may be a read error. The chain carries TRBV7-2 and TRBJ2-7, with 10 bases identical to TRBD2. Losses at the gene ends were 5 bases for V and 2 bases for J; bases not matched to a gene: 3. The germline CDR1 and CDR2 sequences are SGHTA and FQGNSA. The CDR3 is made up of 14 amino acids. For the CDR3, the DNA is TGTGCCAGCAGCGGGACTAGCGAGGCCTACGAGCAGTACTTC. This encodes CASSGTSEAYEQYF.

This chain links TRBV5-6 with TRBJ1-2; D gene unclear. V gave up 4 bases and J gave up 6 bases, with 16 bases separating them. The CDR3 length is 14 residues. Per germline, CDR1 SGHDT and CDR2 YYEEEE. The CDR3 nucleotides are TGTGCCAGCAGCGAGCTTATGGGGTCACATGGCTACACCTTC. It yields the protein CASSELMGSHGYTF.

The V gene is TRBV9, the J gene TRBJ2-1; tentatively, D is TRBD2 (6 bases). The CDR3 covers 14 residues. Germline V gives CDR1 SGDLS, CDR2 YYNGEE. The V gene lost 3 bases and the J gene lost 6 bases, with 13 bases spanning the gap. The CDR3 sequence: CASSGRDTGNEQFF. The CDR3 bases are TGTGCCAGCAGCGGGAGGGATACTGGCAATGAGCAGTTCTTC. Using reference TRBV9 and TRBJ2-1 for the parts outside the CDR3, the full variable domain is DSGVTQTPKHLITATGQRVTLRCSPRSGDLSVYWYQQSLDQGLQFLIQYYNGEERAKGNILERFSAQQFPDLHSELNLSSLELGDSALYFCASSGRDTGNEQFFGPGTRLTVL.

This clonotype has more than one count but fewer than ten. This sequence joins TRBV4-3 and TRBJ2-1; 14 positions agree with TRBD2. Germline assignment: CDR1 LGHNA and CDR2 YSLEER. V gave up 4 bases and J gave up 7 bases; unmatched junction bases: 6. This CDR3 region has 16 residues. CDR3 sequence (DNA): TGCGCCAGCAGCCGTGGGACTAGCGGGAGTGGAAATGAGCAGTTCTTC. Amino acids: CASSRGTSGSGNEQFF.

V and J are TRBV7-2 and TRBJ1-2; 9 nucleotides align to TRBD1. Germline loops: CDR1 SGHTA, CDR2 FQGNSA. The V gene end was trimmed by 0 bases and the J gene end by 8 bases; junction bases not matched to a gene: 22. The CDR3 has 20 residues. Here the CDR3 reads CASSLASSLRPGQGSNGYTF. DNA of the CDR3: TGTGCCAGCAGCTTAGCGTCTTCCCTCCGTCCGGGACAGGGATCTAACGGCTACACCTTC.

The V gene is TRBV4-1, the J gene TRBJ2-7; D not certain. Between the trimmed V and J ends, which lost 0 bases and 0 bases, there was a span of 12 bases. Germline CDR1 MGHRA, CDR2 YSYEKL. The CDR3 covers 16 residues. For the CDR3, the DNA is TGCGCCAGCAGCCAAGATAGCCGGTTCTACTCCTACGAGCAGTACTTC. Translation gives CASSQDSRFYSYEQYF.

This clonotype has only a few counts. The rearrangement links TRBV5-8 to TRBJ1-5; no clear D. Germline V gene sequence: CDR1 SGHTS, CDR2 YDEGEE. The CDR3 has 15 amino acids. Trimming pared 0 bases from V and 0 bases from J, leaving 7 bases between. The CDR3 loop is CASSLGVDSNQPQHF. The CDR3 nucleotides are TGTGCCAGCAGCTTGGGGGTGGATAGCAATCAGCCCCAGCATTTT.

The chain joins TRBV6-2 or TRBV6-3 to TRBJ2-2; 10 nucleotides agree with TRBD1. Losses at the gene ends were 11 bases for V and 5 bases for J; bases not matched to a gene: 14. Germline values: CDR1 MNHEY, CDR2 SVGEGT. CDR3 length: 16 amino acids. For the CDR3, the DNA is TGTGCCGCTCATGAGGGGGGACAGGGGTTGACCGGGGAGCTGTTTTTT. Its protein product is CAAHEGGQGLTGELFF.

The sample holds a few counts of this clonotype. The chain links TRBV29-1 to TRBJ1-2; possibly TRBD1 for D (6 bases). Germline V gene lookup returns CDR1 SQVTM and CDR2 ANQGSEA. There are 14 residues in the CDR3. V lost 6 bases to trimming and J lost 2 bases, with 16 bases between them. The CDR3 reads CSVAGGVSNYGYTF. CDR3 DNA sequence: TGCAGCGTAGCGGGGGGCGTCTCGAACTATGGCTACACCTTC.

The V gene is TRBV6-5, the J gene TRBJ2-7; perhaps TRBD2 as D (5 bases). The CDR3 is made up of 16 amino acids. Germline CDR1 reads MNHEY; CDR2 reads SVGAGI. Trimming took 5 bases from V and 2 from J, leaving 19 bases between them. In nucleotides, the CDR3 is TGTGCCAGCAGTACCCCTGCGGCCGGGATGGCCTACGAGCAGTACTTC. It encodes CASSTPAAGMAYEQYF.

The CDR3 region has the DNA TGTGCCAGCAGGGCCCGGGACCTTACCAATGAGCAGTTCTTC. It is translated as CASRARDLTNEQFF. This chain links TRBV12-3 or TRBV12-4 with TRBJ2-1; D might be TRBD1 or TRBD2, each matching 5 bases. V was cut by 6 bases and J by 6 bases, with 15 bases left in between. This CDR3 contains 14 residues.

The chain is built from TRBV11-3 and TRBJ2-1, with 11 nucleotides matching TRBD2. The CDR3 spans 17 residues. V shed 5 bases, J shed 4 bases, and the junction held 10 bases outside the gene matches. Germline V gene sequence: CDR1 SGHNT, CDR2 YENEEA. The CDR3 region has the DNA TGTGCCAGCAGCGCCCCTAGCGGGAGGAACTTATACAATGAGCAGTTCTTC. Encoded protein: CASSAPSGRNLYNEQFF.